Below are 20 T cell receptor beta chains sequenced from a single sample in a study of T-cell reconstitution after alpha-beta-depleted transplantation in children. Preparation of the TCRbeta library was carried out with unique molecular identifiers. Each CDR3 protein is one row after TCRdb ran MiXCR on the PCR reads. The sample carries around 60,000 distinct CDR3 sequences, about 40% recorded once. Sequencing was performed on PBMCs, mostly from graft donor cells, taken 360 days after TCRalphabeta/CD19-depleted stem cell transplant. The receptors here all came from a male patient younger than 18 who had a stem cell transplant for acute lymphoblastic leukemia, so the T cells may come from the graft donor.

This clonotype has a handful of counts. V is TRBV2 and J is TRBJ1-2, with a weak D call TRBD1 (5 bases). The germline V gene encodes CDR1 SNHLY and CDR2 FYNNEI. The CDR3 loop spans 13 amino acids. V lost 3 bases and J 4 bases, leaving 9 bases between the germline ends. CDR3 DNA sequence: TGTGCCAGCAGTGAGGGGGTCCTCTATGGCTACACCTTC. It is translated as CASSEGVLYGYTF. The full variable domain, completed using reference TRBV2 and TRBJ1-2, is EPEVTQTPSHQVTQMGQEVILRCVPISNHLYFYWYRQILGQKVEFLVSFYNNEISEKSEIFDDQFSVERPDGSNFTLKIRSTKLEDSAMYFCASSEGVLYGYTFGSGTRLTVV.

J is TRBJ2-5 and V is TRBV3-1; 8 nucleotides agree with TRBD2. J was trimmed by 5 bases and V by 7 bases; bases with no gene match: 6. CDR1 and CDR2 (germline): LGHDT, YNNKEL (reference sequence). This CDR3 is 13 amino acids long. In nucleotides, the CDR3 is TGTGCCAGCACCCCGGGGGGGAGGGAGACCCAGTACTTC. Protein sequence: CASTPGGRETQYF.

This clonotype was counted between two and nine times. The gene calls are TRBV12-3 or TRBV12-4 and TRBJ2-5; 7 nucleotides line up with TRBD1. CDR3 length equals 15 residues. The trim removed 6 bases at V and 2 bases at J, leaving 9 bases unmatched. The DNA for the CDR3 is TGTGCCAGCAGCCTACAGGGGCCAGGGCAAGAGACCCAGTACTTC. It translates to CASSLQGPGQETQYF.

This clonotype was observed a handful of times. The chain carries TRBV2 and TRBJ2-7, with D unclear. The V gene's germline CDR1 is SNHLY and CDR2 FYNNEI. The CDR3 length is 14 residues. Trimming pared 0 bases from V and 4 bases from J, leaving 10 bases between. DNA for the CDR3: TGTGCCAGCAGTGAAGCCCTAATATCATACGAGCAGTACTTC. This encodes CASSEALISYEQYF.

This clonotype turned up a few times. The chain links TRBV28 to TRBJ2-7, with 8 bases that match TRBD1. This CDR3 is 14 amino acids long. V lost 3 bases and J lost 6; bases outside the gene matches: 7. The V gene's germline CDR1 is MDHEN and CDR2 SYDVKM. CDR3 DNA: TGTGCCAGCAGTTTGGGGGACAGGACCCTCGAGCAGTACTTC. Residues: CASSLGDRTLEQYF.

The rearrangement links TRBV18 to TRBJ2-1; no clear D gene. There are 11 residues in the CDR3. Germline V gives CDR1 KGHSH, CDR2 LQKENI. Deletions cut 1 base from V and 10 bases from J, with 5 bases between. Here the CDR3 DNA reads TGTGCCAGCTCACCACAAGGAGAGCAGTTCTTC. Translating gives CASSPQGEQFF.

The J gene is TRBJ2-1, the V gene TRBV9; D is possibly TRBD2 (6 bases). This CDR3 has 15 residues. The V end was cut by 4 bases, the J end by 3 bases, with 14 bases between. Germline V gene sequence: CDR1 SGDLS, CDR2 YYNGEE. This CDR3 reads CASSSEGPGYNEQFF. CDR3 DNA sequence: TGTGCCAGCAGCTCGGAGGGGCCGGGCTACAATGAGCAGTTCTTC.

This chain connects TRBV4-3 to TRBJ1-1; D unclear. Germline-derived CDR1 and CDR2 are LGHNA and YSLEER. The CDR3 is 16 residues long. Deletions cut 1 base from V and 0 bases from J, with 12 bases between. The CDR3 bases are TGCGCCAGCAGCCAAGGCATTTCACGGGTGAACACTGAAGCTTTCTTT. Its protein is CASSQGISRVNTEAFF.

This sequence joins TRBV7-8 and TRBJ2-2; D not resolved. Germline CDR1 and CDR2: SGHVS and FQNEAQ. The CDR3 has 12 amino acids. Trimming pared 5 bases from V and 6 bases from J, leaving 7 bases between. The CDR3 here is CASSQSPGELFF. CDR3 coding DNA: TGTGCCAGCAGCCAGTCCCCCGGGGAGCTGTTTTTT. Complete variable domain (other parts from reference TRBV7-8 and TRBJ2-2): GAGVSQSPRYKVAKRGQDVALRCDPISGHVSLFWYQQALGQGPEFLTYFQNEAQLDKSGLPSDRFFAERPEGSVSTLKIQRTQQEDSAVYLCASSQSPGELFFGEGSRLTVL.

This rearrangement joins TRBV28 to TRBJ1-5, with D hard to call. Trimming left V 7 bases short and J 6 bases short, with 10 bases between. CDR1 is MDHEN and CDR2 is SYDVKM in the germline V gene. The CDR3 is 12 amino acids. The CDR3 DNA reads TGTGCCAGCAAGGTCGCTGGTCAGCCCCAGCATTTT. It is translated as CASKVAGQPQHF.

This clonotype was observed once. The chain uses TRBV5-1 and TRBJ2-7; D is unresolved. The CDR3 is made up of 18 amino acids. V lost 4 bases and J lost 3, with 26 bases in between. Germline V lookup: CDR1 SGHRS, CDR2 YFSETQ. In DNA form, the CDR3 reads TGCGCCAGCAGCCTATCCACAAGGACCCACCAGCCCTTCTACGAGCAGTACTTC. Translation: CASSLSTRTHQPFYEQYF.

This clonotype turned up a few times. This chain connects TRBV7-9 to TRBJ1-4; 7 bases line up with TRBD1. CDR3 size: 14 residues. The V segment lost 8 bases and the J segment 4 bases; nucleotides outside the gene matches: 7. In germline, CDR1 is SEHNR, CDR2 FQNEAQ (reference sequence). This CDR3 is CASGPGQHNEKLFF. The CDR3 DNA reads as TGTGCCAGCGGTCCGGGACAGCATAATGAAAAACTGTTTTTT. The complete variable domain, with remaining parts taken from reference TRBV7-9 and TRBJ1-4, reads DTGVSQNPRHKITKRGQNVTFRCDPISEHNRLYWYRQTLGQGPEFLTYFQNEAQLEKSRLLSDRFSAERPKGSFSTLEIQRTEQGDSAMYLCASGPGQHNEKLFFGSGTQLSVL.

This clonotype was recorded at least ten times. The chain uses TRBV11-2 and TRBJ2-7, with D perhaps TRBD2 (5 bases). Germline V CDR1 and CDR2: SGHAT, FQNNGV. There are 15 residues in the CDR3. V was clipped by 0 bases and J by 2 bases, with 11 bases between them. This CDR3 reads CASSLDPSRPYEQYF. CDR3 nucleotide sequence: TGTGCCAGCAGCTTAGACCCTAGCAGGCCCTACGAGCAGTACTTC.

This rearrangement joins TRBV3-1 to TRBJ1-5; a weak D match, TRBD1 (6 bases). The CDR3 covers 14 residues. The germline V and J ends were trimmed by 4 bases and 5 bases, with 12 bases remaining between them. Looked up from germline, CDR1 is LGHDT and CDR2 is YNNKEL (reference sequence). CDR3 coding DNA: TGTGCCAGCAGCCTACAGGGTCGGGATCAGCCCCAGCATTTT. It codes for CASSLQGRDQPQHF. The complete variable domain, with remaining parts taken from reference TRBV3-1 and TRBJ1-5, reads DTAVSQTPKYLVTQMGNDKSIKCEQNLGHDTMYWYKQDSKKFLKIMFSYNNKELIINETVPNRFSPKSPDKAHLNLHINSLELGDSAVYFCASSLQGRDQPQHFGDGTRLSIL.

The chain has TRBV5-1 and TRBJ2-7; no definite D call. V was pared by 0 bases and J by 5 bases, with 12 bases between. Germline CDR1 SGHRS, CDR2 YFSETQ. The CDR3 contains 14 residues. The CDR3 sequence is CASSLAASFNEQYF. The CDR3 coding sequence is TGCGCCAGCAGCTTGGCCGCAAGTTTCAACGAGCAGTACTTC.

The chain links TRBV29-1 to TRBJ2-5, with 7 bases fitting TRBD2. The V gene's germline CDR1 is SQVTM and CDR2 ANQGSEA. V shed 3 bases and J 2 bases; nucleotides not matched to a gene: 9. This CDR3 contains 15 residues. The CDR3: CSVDLAGDLQETQYF. The CDR3 DNA is TGCAGCGTTGATCTGGCGGGAGACCTTCAAGAGACCCAGTACTTC.

This clonotype was detected only a few times. V gene TRBV10-3 combines with J gene TRBJ2-3, with TRBD2 identical over 7 bases. The CDR3 sequence is 16 residues long. Trimming at V came to 7 bases and at J to 3 bases, leaving 13 bases not matched to a gene. Germline lookup yields CDR1 ENHRY and CDR2 SYGVKD. This CDR3 reads CAINRDQRGETDTQYF. The DNA for the CDR3 is TGTGCCATCAACCGGGATCAGCGGGGCGAAACAGATACGCAGTATTTT.

This chain connects TRBV6-2 or TRBV6-3 to TRBJ2-1; D call uncertain. V was shortened by 4 bases and J by 8 bases, with 12 bases between the two germline ends. Per the germline V gene, CDR1 is MNHEY and CDR2 is SVGEGT. The CDR3 length is 13 residues. The CDR3: CASSSPRSDEQFF. The CDR3 nucleotides read TGTGCCAGCAGTTCTCCGCGGTCAGATGAGCAGTTCTTC.

The chain joins TRBV6-2 or TRBV6-3 to TRBJ2-7; maybe TRBD2 (6 bases). The CDR3 runs to 14 residues. Trimming removed 6 bases from V and 3 bases from J, with 15 bases in between. Germline lookup yields CDR1 MNHEY and CDR2 SVGEGT. This chain's CDR3 is CASSEGTYLYEQYF. The CDR3 DNA reads TGTGCCAGCAGCGAGGGGACTTACCTCTACGAGCAGTACTTC.

This clonotype was observed a few times. This chain joins TRBV29-1 and TRBJ2-7; 10 bases match TRBD1. Germline V gene sequence: CDR1 SQVTM, CDR2 ANQGSEA. With 3 bases clipped from V and 5 bases from J, the junction kept 4 bases outside the gene matches. The CDR3 spans 13 residues. The CDR3 loop reads CSVERQGANEQYF. For the CDR3, the DNA is TGCAGCGTTGAGCGACAGGGGGCCAACGAGCAGTACTTC.